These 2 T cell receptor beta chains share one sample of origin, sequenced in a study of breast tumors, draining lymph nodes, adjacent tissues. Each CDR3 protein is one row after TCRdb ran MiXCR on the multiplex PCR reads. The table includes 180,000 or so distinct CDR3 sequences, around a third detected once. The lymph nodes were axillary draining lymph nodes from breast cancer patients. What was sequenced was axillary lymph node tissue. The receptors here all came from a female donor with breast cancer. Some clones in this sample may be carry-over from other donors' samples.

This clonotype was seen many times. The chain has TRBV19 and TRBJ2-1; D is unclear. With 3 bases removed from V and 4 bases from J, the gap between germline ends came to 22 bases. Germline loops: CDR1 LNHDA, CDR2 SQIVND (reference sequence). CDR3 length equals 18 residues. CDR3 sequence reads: CASSIGSSRLPIYNEQFF. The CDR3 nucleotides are TGTGCCAGTAGTATCGGGTCATCACGTCTACCCATTTACAATGAGCAGTTCTTC.

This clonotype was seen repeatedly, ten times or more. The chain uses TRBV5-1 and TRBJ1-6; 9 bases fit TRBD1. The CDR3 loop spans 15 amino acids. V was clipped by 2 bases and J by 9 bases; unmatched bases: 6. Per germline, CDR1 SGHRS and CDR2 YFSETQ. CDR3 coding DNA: TGCGCCAGCAGCTTAGCCGGGACAGGGAGTTCACCCCTCCACTTT. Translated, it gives CASSLAGTGSSPLHF.